Listed below are T cell receptor beta chains from one sample, sequenced in a study of beta chain features in type 1 diabetes. Sequenced by immunoSEQ multiplex PCR; TCRdb stores in-frame clones only, minus some. The sample includes hundreds of thousands of clones, more than 13% of them seen just once. Sequencing was performed on naive CD4+ T cells from blood. The receptors were gathered from a man younger than 35 with type 1 diabetes. Both conserved end residues are part of each CDR3. A D gene is named only where the DNA matches it firmly. Size is omitted from some rows. Given values are once, few, many or a class for expanded clones.

abundance: few
v_gene: TRBV11-2
d_gene: TRBD1
j_gene: TRBJ2-4
CDR3nt: TGTGCCAGCAGCTTCCCAGGGGGCAGGGTCAAAAACATTCAGTACTTC
CDR3aa: CASSFPGGRVKNIQYF

abundance: -
v_gene: TRBV6-6
d_gene: TRBD2
j_gene: TRBJ2-5
CDR3nt: TGTGCCAGCAGCCCCAGCGGGGGGGCCGAGAAGACCCAGTACTTC
CDR3aa: CASSPSGGAEKTQYF

abundance: few
v_gene: TRBV7-2
d_gene: -
j_gene: TRBJ2-3
CDR3nt: TGTGCCAGCAGCCAAAGCAGAGGCACAGATACGCAGTATTTT
CDR3aa: CASSQSRGTDTQYF

abundance: -
v_gene: TRBV6-5
d_gene: -
j_gene: TRBJ1-1
CDR3nt: TGTGCCAGCTCAATCCAGTCGAACACTGAAGCTTTCTTT
CDR3aa: CASSIQSNTEAFF

abundance: few
v_gene: TRBV4-3
d_gene: -
j_gene: TRBJ2-7
CDR3nt: TGCGCCAGCAGCCAAGATCTCAGGGGTATATACGAGCAGTACTTC
CDR3aa: CASSQDLRGIYEQYF

abundance: few
v_gene: TRBV28
d_gene: -
j_gene: TRBJ2-2
CDR3nt: TGTGCCAGCAATATTTTGGTGTTGGGGGAGCTGTTTTTT
CDR3aa: CASNILVLGELFF

abundance: -
v_gene: TRBV6-6
d_gene: TRBD1
j_gene: TRBJ2-7
CDR3nt: TGTGCCAGCGCCCCGGGACAGGGTCGGGGCGAGCAGTACTTC
CDR3aa: CASAPGQGRGEQYF

abundance: -
v_gene: TRBV18
d_gene: -
j_gene: TRBJ2-7
CDR3nt: TGTGCCAGCTCACCACCCGGGACCTCCGAGCAGTACTTC
CDR3aa: CASSPPGTSEQYF

abundance: few
v_gene: TRBV29-1
d_gene: TRBD1
j_gene: TRBJ1-4
CDR3nt: TGCAGCGTTTACGGGACAGGGGTACCTAATGAAAAACTGTTTTTT
CDR3aa: CSVYGTGVPNEKLFF

abundance: few
v_gene: TRBV6-5
d_gene: -
j_gene: TRBJ2-5
CDR3nt: TGTGCCAGCAGTGGACAGTGGGAGACCCAGTACTTC
CDR3aa: CASSGQWETQYF

abundance: few
v_gene: TRBV2
d_gene: TRBD1
j_gene: TRBJ1-1
CDR3nt: TGTGCCAGCAGTGGACAGGGTAACACTGAAGCTTTCTTT
CDR3aa: CASSGQGNTEAFF

abundance: -
v_gene: TRBV10-3
d_gene: -
j_gene: TRBJ2-3
CDR3nt: TGTGCCATCAGGGGAAGCACAGATACGCAGTATTTT
CDR3aa: CAIRGSTDTQYF

abundance: -
v_gene: TRBV4-3
d_gene: -
j_gene: TRBJ1-2
CDR3nt: TGCGCCAGCAGCCAAGAACAAATACAGGGTTCTAACTATGGCTACACCTTC
CDR3aa: CASSQEQIQGSNYGYTF

abundance: few
v_gene: TRBV6-1
d_gene: -
j_gene: TRBJ2-1
CDR3nt: TGTGCCAGCAGTGTGACTCGCGGCTCCTACAATGAGCAGTTCTTC
CDR3aa: CASSVTRGSYNEQFF

abundance: -
v_gene: TRBV29-1
d_gene: TRBD2
j_gene: TRBJ2-1
CDR3nt: TGCAGCTTGAGGGGGACTAGCGGCTACAATGAGCAGTTCTTC
CDR3aa: CSLRGTSGYNEQFF

abundance: few
v_gene: TRBV11-3
d_gene: -
j_gene: TRBJ2-3
CDR3nt: TGTGCCAGCAGCTTAGGCCCCGCCCAGTCGGATACGCAGTATTTT
CDR3aa: CASSLGPAQSDTQYF

abundance: -
v_gene: TRBV5-1
d_gene: -
j_gene: TRBJ1-1
CDR3nt: TGCGCCAGCAGCTTGGACACAGGAAATCGGGGTGAAGCTTTCTTT
CDR3aa: CASSLDTGNRGEAFF

abundance: -
v_gene: TRBV30
d_gene: -
j_gene: TRBJ2-5
CDR3nt: TGTGCCTGGAGTGCCAGAACCAAGGAGACCCAGTACTTC
CDR3aa: CAWSARTKETQYF

abundance: few
v_gene: TRBV27
d_gene: -
j_gene: TRBJ1-1
CDR3nt: TGTGCCAGCAGTTTAAAGGTGAACACTGAAGCTTTCTTT
CDR3aa: CASSLKVNTEAFF

abundance: few
v_gene: TRBV11-3
d_gene: TRBD1
j_gene: TRBJ1-1
CDR3nt: TGTGCCAGCAGCAGGGACAGGAGAAAAATGAACACTGAAGCTTTCTTT
CDR3aa: CASSRDRRKMNTEAFF

abundance: -
v_gene: TRBV5-1
d_gene: -
j_gene: TRBJ2-1
CDR3nt: TGCGCCAGCAGCAGGCAGGGAGACAATGAGCAGTTCTTC
CDR3aa: CASSRQGDNEQFF

abundance: -
v_gene: TRBV9
d_gene: TRBD1
j_gene: TRBJ1-2
CDR3nt: TGTGCCAGCAGCACTCAGGACAGGGAGTCGGGGAGCTACACCTTC
CDR3aa: CASSTQDRESGSYTF

abundance: -
v_gene: TRBV7-2
d_gene: -
j_gene: TRBJ2-1
CDR3nt: TGTGCCAGCAGCGGGCCGGGACTGCCTTACAATGAGCAGTTCTTC
CDR3aa: CASSGPGLPYNEQFF

abundance: few
v_gene: TRBV6-4
d_gene: -
j_gene: TRBJ1-2
CDR3nt: TGTGCCAGCAGTGACTCAAGCTATGGCTACACCTTC
CDR3aa: CASSDSSYGYTF

abundance: few
v_gene: TRBV7-2
d_gene: -
j_gene: TRBJ1-2
CDR3nt: TGTGCCAGCAGCTTTAGAGGGGGGAGCTACACCTTC
CDR3aa: CASSFRGGSYTF

abundance: few
v_gene: TRBV7-2
d_gene: -
j_gene: TRBJ2-5
CDR3nt: TGTGCCAGCAGCTTAGGCTGGGGGGTGGAGACCCAGTACTTC
CDR3aa: CASSLGWGVETQYF

abundance: few
v_gene: TRBV7-9
d_gene: -
j_gene: TRBJ2-3
CDR3nt: TGTGCCAGCATCTTCGGGGTAGCCAGCACAGATACGCAGTATTTT
CDR3aa: CASIFGVASTDTQYF

abundance: -
v_gene: TRBV30
d_gene: -
j_gene: TRBJ1-5
CDR3nt: TGTGCCCAATCAAAGGATAGCAATCAGCCCCAGCATTTT
CDR3aa: CAQSKDSNQPQHF

abundance: few
v_gene: TRBV15
d_gene: -
j_gene: TRBJ2-7
CDR3nt: TGTGCCACCAGCGGAGGCGCGGGATCGAGCTCCTACGAGCAGTACTTC
CDR3aa: CATSGGAGSSSYEQYF

abundance: few
v_gene: TRBV28
d_gene: -
j_gene: TRBJ2-7
CDR3nt: TGTGCCAGCAGTATAGCAGGGAAATTTACCTACGAGCAGTACTTC
CDR3aa: CASSIAGKFTYEQYF

abundance: -
v_gene: TRBV10-3
d_gene: -
j_gene: TRBJ2-1
CDR3nt: TGTGCCATCAATCAGGGAAGCTCCTACAATGAGCAGTTCTTC
CDR3aa: CAINQGSSYNEQFF

abundance: few
v_gene: TRBV27
d_gene: -
j_gene: TRBJ2-1
CDR3nt: TGTGCCAGCAGCGGTGGGGGAAAGGGGAGCTCCTACAATGAGCAGTTCTTC
CDR3aa: CASSGGGKGSSYNEQFF

abundance: few
v_gene: TRBV6-5
d_gene: TRBD2
j_gene: TRBJ2-5
CDR3nt: TGTGCCAGCAGTCCCGGGGGGGCCGGGGAGACCCAGTACTTC
CDR3aa: CASSPGGAGETQYF

abundance: few
v_gene: TRBV18
d_gene: -
j_gene: TRBJ1-2
CDR3nt: TGTGCCAGCTCACCCGACGGAACCTATGGCTACACCTTC
CDR3aa: CASSPDGTYGYTF

abundance: few
v_gene: TRBV14
d_gene: -
j_gene: TRBJ2-7
CDR3nt: TGTGCCAGCAGCCGGGTCACGGCGGCCGCGCAGTACTTC
CDR3aa: CASSRVTAAAQYF

abundance: -
v_gene: TRBV7-3
d_gene: -
j_gene: TRBJ1-5
CDR3nt: TGTGCCAGCAGTCTGGACAAGGATCAGCCCCAGCATTTT
CDR3aa: CASSLDKDQPQHF

abundance: -
v_gene: TRBV28
d_gene: -
j_gene: TRBJ2-7
CDR3nt: TGTGCCAGCAGCCCAACCGTTGGTGTGCAGTACTTC
CDR3aa: CASSPTVGVQYF

abundance: few
v_gene: TRBV7-8
d_gene: -
j_gene: TRBJ2-5
CDR3nt: TGTGCCAGCAGCTTAGCAGGGGAGACCCAGTACTTC
CDR3aa: CASSLAGETQYF

abundance: -
v_gene: TRBV15
d_gene: TRBD2
j_gene: TRBJ2-1
CDR3nt: TGTGCCACCAATAATCGCGGGAGTAATGAGCAGTTCTTC
CDR3aa: CATNNRGSNEQFF

abundance: -
v_gene: TRBV4-2
d_gene: TRBD1
j_gene: TRBJ1-1
CDR3nt: TGTGCCAGCAGAATTGGACAGGGGGCGCGGATCACTGAAGCTTTCTTT
CDR3aa: CASRIGQGARITEAFF

abundance: -
v_gene: TRBV4-2
d_gene: TRBD2
j_gene: TRBJ2-3
CDR3nt: TGTGCCAGCAGCCTCTTGAGCGGACTAGCGGCCCCCATAGAGGCAGATACGCAGTATTTT
CDR3aa: CASSLLSGLAAPIEADTQYF

abundance: few
v_gene: TRBV6-5
d_gene: TRBD1
j_gene: TRBJ1-6
CDR3nt: TGCGCCAGCAGCCTTGACAGGGGCGGTAATTCACCCCTCCACTTT
CDR3aa: CASSLDRGGNSPLHF

abundance: few
v_gene: TRBV27
d_gene: TRBD1
j_gene: TRBJ2-5
CDR3nt: TGTGCCAGCAGCCGGGGACAGCTACAAGAGACCCAGTACTTC
CDR3aa: CASSRGQLQETQYF

abundance: few
v_gene: TRBV7-2
d_gene: -
j_gene: TRBJ2-1
CDR3nt: TGTGCCAGCAGCTCTCCGGGCCGGCCCCACCATGAGCAGTTCTTC
CDR3aa: CASSSPGRPHHEQFF

abundance: few
v_gene: TRBV2
d_gene: -
j_gene: TRBJ2-3
CDR3nt: TGTGCCAGCAGTCCTATGAATACGCAGTATTTT
CDR3aa: CASSPMNTQYF

abundance: few
v_gene: TRBV7-2
d_gene: -
j_gene: TRBJ2-4
CDR3nt: TGTGCCAGCAGCTTAAAGATTCAGGGAGTGGTTCAGTACTTC
CDR3aa: CASSLKIQGVVQYF

abundance: -
v_gene: TRBV30
d_gene: -
j_gene: TRBJ1-5
CDR3nt: TGTGCCTGGAGTCAGGGGTCAGGTCAGCCCCAGCATTTT
CDR3aa: CAWSQGSGQPQHF

abundance: few
v_gene: TRBV7-2
d_gene: -
j_gene: TRBJ2-7
CDR3nt: TGTGCCAGCAGCTTAGAGGACGAGCAGTACTTC
CDR3aa: CASSLEDEQYF

abundance: -
v_gene: TRBV29-1
d_gene: -
j_gene: TRBJ2-3
CDR3nt: TGCAGCGTTGAGGGACTCCAGCAGGATACGCAGTATTTT
CDR3aa: CSVEGLQQDTQYF

abundance: few
v_gene: TRBV5-1
d_gene: -
j_gene: TRBJ2-7
CDR3nt: TGCGCCAGCAGCTTGGAGTCTAGCGCCTTGTCCTACGAGCAGTACTTC
CDR3aa: CASSLESSALSYEQYF

abundance: -
v_gene: TRBV7-7
d_gene: -
j_gene: TRBJ2-2
CDR3nt: TGTGCTAGCAGTTTGTTGAACACCGGGGAGCTGTTTTTT
CDR3aa: CASSLLNTGELFF

abundance: -
v_gene: TRBV6-5
d_gene: TRBD1
j_gene: TRBJ2-7
CDR3nt: TGTGCCAGCAGTTCGCCCTACAGGGGGAATTACGAGCAGTACTTC
CDR3aa: CASSSPYRGNYEQYF

abundance: few
v_gene: TRBV7-3
d_gene: TRBD1
j_gene: TRBJ1-6
CDR3nt: TGTGCCAGCAGCTTGACAGGGGTTAATTCACCCCTCCACTTT
CDR3aa: CASSLTGVNSPLHF

abundance: few
v_gene: TRBV19
d_gene: -
j_gene: TRBJ1-1
CDR3nt: TGTGCCAGTAGTATTGGCGGTAACACTGAAGCTTTCTTT
CDR3aa: CASSIGGNTEAFF